This TCR beta chain was sequenced in a study of T cells in Graves' hyperthyroidism and ophthalmopathy. RNA transcripts served as the template for amplifying TCR beta CDR3 regions. An initial round of RT-PCR targeting the TCR CDR3 relied on the HTBI primer set. In TCRdb, the multiplex PCR reads were re-called with MiXCR into one record per CDR3 protein. The sample carries about 840,000 distinct CDR3 sequences, roughly 40% recorded once. Points from the study as a whole: A median roughly 6.6 months before onset, the model predicted ophthalmopathy.

Stable Graves' hyperthyroidism meant no ophthalmopathy progression within 18 months. Those patients with uncontrolled infection, other autoimmune disease, pregnancy or lactation were excluded. The PBMCs studied were ones that came from 8 to 10 ml fresh peripheral blood. Comment on this clonotype: The antigen is undetermined.

V lost 4 bases, J lost 3 bases, and 14 bases stayed unmatched. The germline V gene encodes CDR1 SGHDT and CDR2 YYEEEE. CDR3 length equals 19 residues. The TCR sequence derives from a young man with Graves' hyperthyroidism. The sequenced material came from blood. V and J are TRBV5-6 and TRBJ2-5, with 14 bases matching TRBD2. CDR3 nucleotides: TGTGCCAGCAGCCCTGTGACGAGGACTAGCGGGAGGATTGAAGAGACCCAGTACTTC. Translation: CASSPVTRTSGRIEETQYF.